This entry describes one T cell receptor beta chain. This clone was observed once. The specificity of this receptor is unknown. The input lacks base qualities; no much larger clone sits a single base away. This sample was taken from a study of blood T cell repertoires in COVID-19 (dated by TCRdb to 2020 to 2021). Concerning the study at large: The collaborator samples originated in the United States, Italy and Spain and spanned the acute and convalescent phases of COVID-19. The prospective study material was composed of cDNA or gDNA derived from T cells, B-cell-depleted T cells, or PBMCs. The dataset comprised deeply sampled blood TCRbeta repertoires from subjects exposed to, actively infected with, or recovered from COVID-19. The repertoires were released in a freely available public database meant as a resource for research on the immune response to SARS-CoV-2. Samples were obtained from the ongoing ImmuneRACE study (first 160 participants) and from about 1,300 subjects provided by 6 global collaborators. Sample metadata almost always included a de-identified subject ID, COVID-19 status, age in years and sex. Where available, HLA class I and class II types were obtained from metadata supplied by the sample provider rather than from assay-based typing.

TCRbeta CDR3 regions were amplified from genomic DNA by means of the immunoSEQ Assay, a bias-controlled multiplex PCR. As for how the authors treated the data: The number of nucleated cells in each sample was estimated by amplification of reference gene primers within the assay. Sequence reads were collapsed and filtered to measure the absolute abundance of every unique TCRbeta CDR3 rearrangement. For each sample, productive Simpson clonality was calculated by taking the square root of Simpson's diversity index across productive rearrangements. TCRdb obtained this table from immuneACCESS and retained in-frame rearrangements with V and J assigned. These tables miss some clones; where compared with another copy, unresolved V genes account for less than half of the shortfall, and the remainder is unexplained. V and J calls and clone size are as listed in that table; D and trimming were resolved from the DNA. The sample data list about 280,000 clones, and just under 90% of these were observed just once. Roughly 4% of the sample goes to the ten largest clones.

V gives up 6 bases and J gives up 8 bases, and the segment between their germline ends measures 17 bases. CDR1 and CDR2 (MNHEY, SVGAGI) derive from the germline V gene. Taken from cysteine to phenylalanine, the CDR3 has 15 residues. Left in the record is the CDR3 DNA by itself, 45 bases read in frame from the first base. The investigation overall reported the following: How much clinical and demographic metadata was included differed by source and by participant, and the metadata was provided uncurated.

In the prospective study, participants were roughly 18 to 100 years old, resided in around 25 geographic areas of the United States, and were enrolled through a virtual design. Cohort assignment in the prospective study relied on participant-reported clinical history from a screening survey and a study questionnaire. Each participant in the prospective study had whole blood, serum and a nasopharyngeal or oropharyngeal swab collected by mobile phlebotomists. Prospective study participants could optionally give additional blood draws and questionnaires over an approximately 2-month period. Blood samples from the prospective study were shipped frozen or at room temperature prior to DNA extraction.

The sequence was obtained from a woman in her 30s with acute COVID-19. The sequenced material came from PBMCs or T cells enriched from blood (not recorded which). Recombination joined TRBV6-5 with TRBJ1-6; TRBD1 is perhaps the D gene, given 6 matching bases. The DNA sequence reads TGTGCCAGCAGCCAAGGAACAGGGATATATTCACCCCTCCACTTT. The resulting protein is CASSQGTGIYSPLHF.